This paragraph covers one T cell receptor (beta chain) sequence. Its antigen is still unknown. The data belong to a study of T cells after yellow fever vaccination. A universal primer site and UMIs were added as TCR cDNA was made by 5'RACE template switching. MiXCR, run by TCRdb on the 5' RACE reads, gives a single entry per CDR3 protein. The sample yields about 260,000 distinct CDR3 sequences, roughly 5.6% seen once. Regarding the study as a whole: Weaker overall was a secondary response that nonetheless peaked faster, on day 5 versus 15.

The V gene lost 1 base and the J gene lost 14 bases, with 12 bases spanning the gap. Germline CDR1 reads SGHDN; CDR2 reads FVKESK. The CDR3 contains 13 residues. The chain recombines TRBV14 with TRBJ1-6; D not certain. The source was CD4+ T cells sorted from PBMCs, collected on the day of the yellow fever booster vaccination. This TCR was sampled from a man between 18 and 29 years old who received the YFV17D yellow fever vaccine. The CDR3 loop is CASSQGGWLALHF. DNA for the CDR3: TGTGCCAGCAGCCAAGGTGGATGGTTAGCCCTCCACTTT.